A selection of T cell receptor beta chains follows, all from one sample in a study of somatic mutations in cytotoxic T cells in rheumatoid arthritis. The repertoire was sequenced with immunoSEQ multiplex PCR; TCRdb's copy has only in-frame clones and lacks some. The data show around 20,000 clones, with roughly two thirds seen just once and roughly 18% held by the top ten. The source material was CD8+ T cells sorted from blood. All receptors derive from an adult with rheumatoid arthritis. Each CDR3 is given with its conserved first and last residue. A D gene is named only where the DNA matches it firmly. The size entry is marked missing in some rows and otherwise reads once, few, many or a size class.

medium-sized,.,TRBJ2-2,TRBV11-3,TGTGCCAGCAGCCCTAGATTTGGACAGCTCAACACCGGGGAGCTGTTTTTT,CASSPRFGQLNTGELFF
.,.,TRBJ1-1,TRBV13,TGTGCCAGCAGCTTATACCAGGGGAACACTGAAGCTTTCTTT,CASSLYQGNTEAFF
.,.,TRBJ2-7,TRBV19,TGTGCCAGTAGTATCGGCCTCTCCTACGAGCAGTACTTC,CASSIGLSYEQYF
.,.,TRBJ2-7,TRBV9,TGTGCCAGCAGCGTAGAGGGGTACGAGCAGTACTTC,CASSVEGYEQYF
once,.,TRBJ1-2,TRBV7-6,TGTGCCAGCAGCTTAGGGGTGGGAGCCAACTATGGCTACACCTTC,CASSLGVGANYGYTF
.,.,TRBJ1-2,TRBV13,TGTGCCAGCAGCTTGGGGGGGTTCTATGGCTACACCTTC,CASSLGGFYGYTF
few,.,TRBJ1-5,TRBV6-6,TGTGCCAGCAGTTACGTCTCTGGTTCGCCCCAGCATTTT,CASSYVSGSPQHF
.,.,TRBJ1-6,TRBV28,TGTGCCAGCAGTTTATACGGTTCACCCCTCCACTTT,CASSLYGSPLHF
few,.,TRBJ1-6,TRBV6-1,TGTGCCAGCACCCAGGACGAGGGGAATAATTCACCCCTCCACTTT,CASTQDEGNNSPLHF
.,TRBD1,TRBJ1-4,TRBV6-5,TGTGCCAGCAGCCCCGGACAGGGGCTCTCTGAAAAACTGTTTTTT,CASSPGQGLSEKLFF
.,.,TRBJ2-1,TRBV4-1,TGCGCCAGCAGCCAAGTCAGTATGGGGTACAATGAGCAGTTCTTC,CASSQVSMGYNEQFF
few,.,TRBJ2-7,TRBV5-1,TGCGCCAGCAGCTCCGGGGAAACCTACGAGCAGTACTTC,CASSSGETYEQYF
.,.,TRBJ2-6,TRBV5-1,TGCGCCAGCAGCTTAGGGCAGTCTGGGGCCAACGTCCTGACTTTC,CASSLGQSGANVLTF
few,.,TRBJ1-1,TRBV5-1,TGCGCCAGCAGCTGGACCGGGACTGAGACTGAAGCTTTCTTT,CASSWTGTETEAFF
.,.,TRBJ1-3,TRBV2,TGTGCCAGCAGTTGGGACCGCAGCTCTGGAAACACCATATATTTT,CASSWDRSSGNTIYF
once,.,TRBJ1-1,TRBV19,TGTGCCAGTAGTATATGGGGGACTGAAGCTTTCTTT,CASSIWGTEAFF
.,.,TRBJ1-1,TRBV30,TGTGCCTGGAGTGTACTGGGAAATGAAAACACTGAAGCTTTCTTT,CAWSVLGNENTEAFF
.,.,TRBJ2-1,TRBV11-1,TGTGCCAGCAGCGTCGCTTCCTACAATGAGCAGTTCTTC,CASSVASYNEQFF
.,.,TRBJ2-2,TRBV4-1,TGCGCCAGCAGCCAAGAGTCCCAGGGGCTCACCGGGGAGCTGTTTTTT,CASSQESQGLTGELFF
.,.,TRBJ2-3,TRBV7-9,TGTGCCAGCAGCTCGAACAGGGCCGGGACAGATACGCAGTATTTT,CASSSNRAGTDTQYF
.,.,TRBJ1-4,TRBV7-6,TGTGCCAGCAGCTTAGCGGGGACTTCTAATGAAAAACTGTTTTTT,CASSLAGTSNEKLFF
once,.,TRBJ2-3,TRBV9,TGTGCCAGCAGCGTAGGGGCTAGCGGCACAGATACGCAGTATTTT,CASSVGASGTDTQYF
.,.,TRBJ2-5,TRBV28,TGTGCCAGCAGTTTGCTCAAATCCCAAGAGACCCAGTACTTC,CASSLLKSQETQYF
.,.,TRBJ2-2,TRBV6-5,TGTGCCAGCAGGGGGACGCCGAGGGGGGAGCTGTTTTTT,CASRGTPRGELFF
.,TRBD2,TRBJ2-7,TRBV29-1,TGCAGCGTTGAACTGGGGGGGTACGAGCAGTACTTC,CSVELGGYEQYF
.,.,TRBJ2-4,TRBV27,TGTGCCAGCAGTTCCCCTCGGGAAAACATTCAGTACTTC,CASSSPRENIQYF
.,.,TRBJ1-5,TRBV7-9,TGTGCCAGCAGCTTAACCGGCCCCGGTCAGCCCCAGCATTTT,CASSLTGPGQPQHF
.,TRBD1,TRBJ2-7,TRBV27,TGTGCCAGCAAAGACAGGGGTCGAGGCGTAACCTACGAGCAGTACTTC,CASKDRGRGVTYEQYF
few,TRBD1,TRBJ2-7,TRBV2,TGTGCCAGTACCGGGACAGGGTCCTACGAGCAGTACTTC,CASTGTGSYEQYF
once,TRBD2,TRBJ2-1,TRBV27,TGTGCCAGCAGTTTATCCAGCGGGGGGGCTGGTGAGCAGTTCTTC,CASSLSSGGAGEQFF
few,TRBD1,TRBJ1-2,TRBV29-1,TGCAGCGTTGAGAGACAGGGGATTAGCTATGGCTACACCTTC,CSVERQGISYGYTF
.,.,TRBJ2-3,TRBV7-9,TGTGCCAGCAATCCCTTCATCCGGGTCACAGATACGCAGTATTTT,CASNPFIRVTDTQYF
.,TRBD2,TRBJ2-5,TRBV11-1,TGTGCCAGCAGCCCTAGCGGGGATTTCATGTGGGAGACCCAGTACTTC,CASSPSGDFMWETQYF
.,.,TRBJ2-7,TRBV6-1,TGTGCCAGCTATGACTCTCTCTTCTCCTACGAGCAGTACTTC,CASYDSLFSYEQYF
.,.,TRBJ2-2,TRBV5-1,TGCGCCAGCAGCTTCGGACAGAACACCGGGGAGCTGTTTTTT,CASSFGQNTGELFF
.,.,TRBJ1-5,TRBV6-6,TGTGCCAGCAGCTCTGATATCGGTAGCAATCAGCCCCAGCATTTT,CASSSDIGSNQPQHF
.,.,TRBJ1-1,TRBV9,TGTGCCAGCAGCGTACGGGGCATGAACACTGAAGCTTTCTTT,CASSVRGMNTEAFF
.,.,TRBJ2-1,TRBV6-5,TGTGCCAGCAGTTACTTCGCAGATTACAATGAGCAGTTCTTC,CASSYFADYNEQFF
.,.,TRBJ2-5,TRBV9,TGTGCCAGCAGCGTAGCCCCCGGAAGGGATACGGTAGAGACCCAGTACTTC,CASSVAPGRDTVETQYF
.,.,TRBJ2-2,TRBV4-3,TGCGCCAGCAGCCAAGGACAGTACACCGGGGAGCTGTTTTTT,CASSQGQYTGELFF
.,TRBD1,TRBJ1-1,TRBV19,TGTGCCAGTAGTATAGGTAAGACAGGGGGAACTGAAGCTTTCTTT,CASSIGKTGGTEAFF
.,TRBD2,TRBJ2-1,TRBV2,TGTGCCAGCAGTGTAGCGGGGGGGCAATACAATGAGCAGTTCTTC,CASSVAGGQYNEQFF
.,.,TRBJ1-4,TRBV2,TGTGCCAGCAGTGATCGAGCAACTAATGAAAAACTGTTTTTT,CASSDRATNEKLFF
.,.,TRBJ1-4,TRBV28,TGTGCCAGCAGTTGGATGCTAACAGGGAAAGAAAAACTGTTTTTT,CASSWMLTGKEKLFF
.,.,TRBJ1-2,TRBV2,TGTGCCAGCAGTGAGATGAGCTATGGCTACACCTTC,CASSEMSYGYTF
once,.,TRBJ2-1,TRBV6-1,TGTGCCAGCAACCGGGACTCCAGGATATACAATGAGCAGTTCTTC,CASNRDSRIYNEQFF
.,TRBD2,TRBJ2-1,TRBV2,TGTGCCAGCAGTAACCCTTTACTTAGCGGGGAGTCCTACAATGAGCAGTTCTTC,CASSNPLLSGESYNEQFF
.,.,TRBJ1-2,TRBV29-1,TGCAGCGTCTATACCCAGACGCGGGTTTCTAACTATGGCTACACCTTC,CSVYTQTRVSNYGYTF
once,TRBD2,TRBJ2-3,TRBV4-3,TGCGCCAGCAGCCAAGATCAGCGGGGAACCACAGATACGCAGTATTTT,CASSQDQRGTTDTQYF
.,.,TRBJ1-4,TRBV19,TGTGCCAGTAGTTATGGGGGGCAGGGGAGAGAAAAACTGTTTTTT,CASSYGGQGREKLFF
.,TRBD1,TRBJ1-5,TRBV27,TGTGCCAGTTCGGGGACAGGGGGCCAGCCCCAGCATTTT,CASSGTGGQPQHF
.,TRBD2,TRBJ2-1,TRBV29-1,TGCAGCGTCGGCAACGGACTAGGAGTGGACGAGCAGTTCTTC,CSVGNGLGVDEQFF
.,TRBD1,TRBJ1-2,TRBV2,TGTGCCAGCAGTAGACCAGGGGGAGATAACTATGGCTACACCTTC,CASSRPGGDNYGYTF
few,TRBD2,TRBJ2-7,TRBV14,TGTGCCAGCAGCGCGCAGACTAGCGCTTTCTACGAGCAGTACTTC,CASSAQTSAFYEQYF
.,TRBD2,TRBJ2-7,TRBV6-5,TGTGCCAGCAGCGATACTAGCGGGGGTGTCTACGAGCAGTACTTC,CASSDTSGGVYEQYF